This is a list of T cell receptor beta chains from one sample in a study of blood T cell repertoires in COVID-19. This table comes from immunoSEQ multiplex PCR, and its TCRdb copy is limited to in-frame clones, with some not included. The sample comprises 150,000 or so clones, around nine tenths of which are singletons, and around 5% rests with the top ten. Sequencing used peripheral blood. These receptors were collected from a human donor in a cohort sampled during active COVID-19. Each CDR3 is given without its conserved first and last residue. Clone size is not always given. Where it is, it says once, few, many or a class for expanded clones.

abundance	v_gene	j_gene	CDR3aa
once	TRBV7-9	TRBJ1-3	ASSLGQGLGNTIY
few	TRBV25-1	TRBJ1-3	ASSEYGPLSSGNTIY
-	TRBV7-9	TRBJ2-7	ASSLGGDPNPHEQY
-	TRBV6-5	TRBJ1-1	ASSYRGGLGTEAF
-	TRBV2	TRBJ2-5	ASSELAGVGETQY
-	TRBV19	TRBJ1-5	ASSRGTGASNQPQH
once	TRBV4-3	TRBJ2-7	ASSQDSGGPSYEQY
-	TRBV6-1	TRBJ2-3	ASSEAKASFTDTQY
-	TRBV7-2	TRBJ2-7	ASRKRDRGSYEQY
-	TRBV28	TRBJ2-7	ASRPVHYEQY
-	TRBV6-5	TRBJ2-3	ASSYAGVGTDTQY
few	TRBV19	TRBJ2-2	ASSLGSAANTGELF
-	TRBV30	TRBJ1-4	AWSVLSTNEKLF
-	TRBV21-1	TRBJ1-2	ASRDGRDRGDYGYT